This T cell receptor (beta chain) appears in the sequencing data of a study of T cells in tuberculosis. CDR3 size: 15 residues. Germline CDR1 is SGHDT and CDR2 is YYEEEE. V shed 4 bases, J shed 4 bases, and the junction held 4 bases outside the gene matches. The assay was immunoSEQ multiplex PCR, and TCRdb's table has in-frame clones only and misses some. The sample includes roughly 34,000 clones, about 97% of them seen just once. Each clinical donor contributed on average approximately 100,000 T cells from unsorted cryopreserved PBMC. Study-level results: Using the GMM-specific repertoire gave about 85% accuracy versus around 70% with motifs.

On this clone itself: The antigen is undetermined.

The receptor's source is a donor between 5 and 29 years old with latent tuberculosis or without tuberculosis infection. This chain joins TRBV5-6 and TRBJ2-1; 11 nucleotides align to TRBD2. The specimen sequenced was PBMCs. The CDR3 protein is CASSRSGRGYNEQFF. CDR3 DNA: TGTGCCAGCAGCCGTAGCGGGAGGGGTTACAATGAGCAGTTCTTC.